A selection of T cell receptor beta chains follows, all from one sample in a study of T cells after yellow fever vaccination. In TCRdb, the 5' RACE reads were re-called with MiXCR into one record per CDR3 protein. The profile shows a few hundred thousand distinct CDR3 sequences, roughly 9% of them singletons. Sequencing was performed on CD4+ T cells sorted from PBMCs, taken 5 days after the yellow fever booster vaccination. The receptors come from a young man who received the YFV17D yellow fever vaccine. The CDR3 runs from the conserved cysteine through the conserved F or W. A D gene is named only where the DNA matches it firmly. Size is stated for part of the rows, as once, few or many counts, or as a class when the clone is expanded.

v_call	d_call	j_call	clone_size	cdr3_aa	cdr3_nt
TRBV6-6	.	TRBJ1-6	.	CASSYAGLVIGNSPLHF	TGTGCCAGCAGTTACGCGGGCCTAGTAATCGGCAATTCACCCCTCCACTTT
TRBV6-1	.	TRBJ1-1	.	CASSDPYRVGAFF	TGTGCCAGCAGTGACCCCTACAGGGTCGGAGCTTTCTTT
TRBV7-2	TRBD1	TRBJ1-2	few	CASSLEFSGQGRRGYTF	TGTGCCAGCAGCTTAGAGTTTTCGGGACAGGGACGTCGTGGCTACACCTTC
TRBV18	.	TRBJ2-7	few	CASSPRAEAYEQYF	TGTGCCAGCTCACCACGGGCTGAGGCCTACGAGCAGTACTTC
TRBV7-2	TRBD1	TRBJ2-7	.	CASSPSGTGFHSF	TGTGCCAGCAGCCCCTCCGGGACAGGGTTCCACTCCTTC
TRBV5-4	.	TRBJ1-1	.	CASRLRTMNTEAFF	TGTGCCAGCAGACTGCGGACAATGAACACTGAAGCTTTCTTT
TRBV30	TRBD1	TRBJ1-5	many	CAWSHRGDQPQHF	TGTGCCTGGAGTCACAGGGGTGATCAGCCCCAGCATTTT
TRBV9	TRBD2	TRBJ2-1	many	CASSGGAANEQFF	TGTGCCAGTAGCGGGGGGGCCGCCAATGAGCAGTTCTTC
TRBV20-1	.	TRBJ2-5	few	CSAREVEETQYF	TGCAGTGCTAGAGAGGTTGAAGAGACCCAGTACTTC
TRBV28	TRBD1	TRBJ2-4	many	CASSPTGGAKNIQYF	TGTGCCAGCAGTCCAACAGGGGGTGCCAAAAACATTCAGTACTTC
TRBV12-3/TRBV12-4	.	TRBJ1-1	many	CASTTGQYTEAFF	TGTGCCAGCACCACGGGGCAGTACACTGAAGCTTTCTTT
TRBV2	.	TRBJ2-1	few	CASSTRTENEQFF	TGTGCCAGCAGCACACGGACAGAAAATGAGCAGTTCTTC
TRBV29-1	TRBD1	TRBJ1-2	few	CSVVNRGYGYTF	TGCAGCGTTGTTAACAGGGGGTATGGCTACACCTTC
TRBV4-3	.	TRBJ2-3	.	CASSQDANTDTQYF	TGCGCCAGCAGCCAAGATGCCAACACAGATACGCAGTATTTT
TRBV7-7	.	TRBJ2-2	many	CASSFLTGELFF	TGTGCCAGCAGCTTTCTTACCGGGGAGCTGTTTTTT
TRBV4-1	.	TRBJ1-1	many	CASSHFQGMNTEAFF	TGCGCCAGCAGCCATTTTCAGGGAATGAACACTGAAGCTTTCTTT
TRBV9	.	TRBJ1-6	.	CASSVSGTGDNSPLHF	TGTGCCAGCAGCGTTTCCGGGACCGGGGATAATTCACCCCTCCACTTT
TRBV5-1	TRBD1	TRBJ2-2	.	CASRTGTDTGELFF	TGCGCCAGCAGAACCGGGACAGACACCGGGGAGCTGTTTTTT
TRBV7-3	.	TRBJ2-5	few	CASSQTPGAQETQYF	TGTGCCAGCAGCCAAACTCCTGGCGCACAAGAGACCCAGTACTTC
TRBV5-1	TRBD2	TRBJ2-7	few	CASSPGLAISSYEQYF	TGCGCCAGCAGCCCAGGACTAGCGATTAGCTCCTACGAGCAGTACTTC
TRBV10-3	TRBD2	TRBJ2-1	.	CAISGGTYNEQFF	TGTGCCATCAGCGGGGGGACGTACAATGAGCAGTTCTTC
TRBV20-1	TRBD2	TRBJ2-2	.	CSAILVGLAVNTGELFF	TGCAGTGCTATTCTCGTCGGGCTAGCGGTCAACACCGGGGAGCTGTTTTTT
TRBV5-1	.	TRBJ2-3	few	CASRLMWGAGSDTQYF	TGCGCCAGCAGGCTGATGTGGGGGGCCGGATCAGATACGCAGTATTTT
TRBV2	TRBD1	TRBJ1-1	.	CASSEAGQENTEAFF	TGTGCCAGCAGTGAAGCGGGACAGGAAAACACTGAAGCTTTCTTT
TRBV14	.	TRBJ1-1	few	CASSQGIGVINTEAFF	TGTGCCAGCAGCCAAGGAATCGGTGTTATAAACACTGAAGCTTTCTTT
TRBV4-1	TRBD1	TRBJ2-3	few	CASRSPTGASDTQYF	TGCGCCAGCAGAAGCCCGACAGGGGCATCAGATACGCAGTATTTT
TRBV5-1	TRBD1	TRBJ2-1	.	CASSLADRGRNEQFF	TGCGCCAGCAGCTTGGCCGACAGGGGTAGAAATGAGCAGTTCTTC
TRBV15	.	TRBJ1-1	few	CAAFIRNLNTEAFF	TGTGCCGCCTTTATACGTAACCTGAACACTGAAGCTTTCTTT
TRBV2	.	TRBJ1-6	.	CASGRQPPFPPLHF	TGTGCCAGTGGGAGACAGCCACCTTTTCCACCCCTCCACTTT
TRBV10-3	TRBD1	TRBJ1-2	.	CAISEPGTGGPVGYGYTF	TGTGCCATCAGTGAGCCCGGGACAGGGGGCCCTGTCGGCTATGGCTACACCTTC
TRBV10-3	.	TRBJ1-2	few	CAIKTVGGYTF	TGTGCCATCAAGACAGTGGGAGGCTACACCTTC
TRBV7-2	TRBD2	TRBJ2-3	few	CASSQSSSGGAADTQYF	TGTGCCAGCAGCCAATCCTCTAGCGGGGGGGCCGCAGATACGCAGTATTTT
TRBV6-6	TRBD1	TRBJ2-1	few	CASSGGQGALKVVYNEQFF	TGTGCCAGCAGTGGGGGACAGGGGGCCCTAAAAGTGGTCTACAATGAGCAGTTCTTC
TRBV5-1	.	TRBJ1-2	.	CASSLESGPQADGYTF	TGCGCCAGCAGCTTGGAGTCCGGGCCACAGGCGGATGGCTACACCTTC
TRBV5-1	TRBD2	TRBJ2-5	.	CASSLYSGGPQETQYF	TGCGCCAGCAGCTTGTATAGCGGGGGGCCCCAAGAGACCCAGTACTTC
TRBV28	TRBD1	TRBJ1-5	few	CASSTGQGARKNQPQHF	TGTGCCAGCAGTACCGGACAGGGGGCGCGAAAAAATCAGCCCCAGCATTTT
TRBV5-4	TRBD1	TRBJ2-3	.	CASSFPTSDRSTDTQYF	TGTGCCAGCAGCTTCCCGACTTCGGACAGGAGCACAGATACGCAGTATTTT
TRBV6-2/TRBV6-3	TRBD2	TRBJ2-2	few	CAVRLAGAGGELFF	TGTGCCGTCCGACTAGCGGGGGCTGGCGGGGAGCTGTTTTTT
TRBV5-1	.	TRBJ2-3	few	CASSLDPAPSTDTQYF	TGCGCCAGCAGCTTGGATCCAGCACCTAGCACAGATACGCAGTATTTT
TRBV7-2	TRBD1	TRBJ2-3	few	CASSRGPFTDTQYF	TGTGCCAGCAGCAGGGGGCCTTTCACAGATACGCAGTATTTT